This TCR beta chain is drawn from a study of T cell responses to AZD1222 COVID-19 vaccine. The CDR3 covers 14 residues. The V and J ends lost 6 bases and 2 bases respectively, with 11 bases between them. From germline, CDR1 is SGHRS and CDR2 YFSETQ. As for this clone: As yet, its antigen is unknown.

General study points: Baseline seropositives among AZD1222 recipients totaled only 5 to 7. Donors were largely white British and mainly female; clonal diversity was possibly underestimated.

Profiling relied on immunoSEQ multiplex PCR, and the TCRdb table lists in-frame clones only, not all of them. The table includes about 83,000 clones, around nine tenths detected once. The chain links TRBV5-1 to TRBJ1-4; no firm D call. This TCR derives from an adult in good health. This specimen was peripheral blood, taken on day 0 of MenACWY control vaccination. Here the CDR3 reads CASTRDSTNEKLFF. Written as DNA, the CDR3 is TGCGCCAGCACCCGGGATTCTACTAATGAAAAACTGTTTTTT.